Included here is one T cell receptor beta chain sequence, with context. The antigen is unknown. This entry belongs to a study of vaccination effects on CD4 cells after COVID-19. TCRdb's table, derived via immunoSEQ multiplex PCR, lists solely in-frame clones and lacks some. Among nearly 50,000 clones listed, about four fifths were seen once. Per germline, CDR1 SGHKS and CDR2 YYEKEE (reference sequence). The ends were cut back, 1 base at V and 5 bases at J, with 9 bases in the middle. This CDR3 comprises 13 residues. Investigators separated out CD4+ T cells once about eleven days of culture had passed. This individual contracted SARS-CoV-2 between March and December 2020, as verified by PCR. Each participant was given two doses of one vaccine (BNT162b2 or mRNA-1273).

This TCR was recovered from a human donor who had a prior SARS-CoV-2 infection. The sequences come from CD4+ T cells from PBMCs cultured without peptide, collected after COVID-19 vaccination. The chain couples TRBV5-5 to TRBJ2-5; D is ambiguous. Here the CDR3 reads CASSLRLGETQYF. DNA for the CDR3: TGTGCCAGCAGCTTGCGGTTAGGCGAGACCCAGTACTTC.